These 30 T cell receptor beta chains came from one sample sequenced in a study of CXCR3-negative and CXCR3-positive naive CD8 T cells. Through 5' RACE with UMI labels, the TRB cDNA libraries were prepared. TCRdb re-called the 5' RACE reads and shows each CDR3 protein once, DNA omitted. This listing includes some 130,000 distinct CDR3 sequences. The source material was naive CXCR3- CD8+ T cells from blood. The subset denotes: CD45RO-CCR7+CD27+CD95- naive CD8+ T cells lacking CXCR3 (TNR3-). The origin of the receptors is a human donor in good health. Some clones in this sample may be carry-over from other donors' samples.

The chain joins TRBV7-8 to TRBJ2-7; TCRdb's D call of TRBD1 is untestable without DNA. The CDR3 consists of 16 residues. Germline CDR1 is SGHVS and CDR2 is FQNEAQ. CDR3 loop: CASSLAAGTGSYEQYF.

CDR3 sequence reads: CASSFRGTGTYEQYF. V is TRBV5-6 and J is TRBJ2-7; lacking DNA, the TRBD1 call made by TCRdb goes unchecked. This CDR3 has 15 amino acids. In germline, CDR1 is SGHDT, CDR2 YYEEEE.

V is TRBV9 and J is TRBJ2-1; TCRdb picks TRBD2, but there is no DNA to check that call. CDR3 length: 16 amino acids. Germline lookup yields CDR1 SGDLS and CDR2 YYNGEE. This chain's CDR3 is CASSIATSGSYNEQFF.

The chain is built from TRBV7-9 and TRBJ1-5. Germline V gene lookup returns CDR1 SEHNR and CDR2 FQNEAQ (reference sequence). The CDR3 runs 17 residues. This chain's CDR3 is CASSSLEGKDGNQPQHF.

V gene TRBV10-2 combines with J gene TRBJ1-1. CDR3 length: 13 residues. Germline loops: CDR1 WSHSY, CDR2 SAAADI. The CDR3 reads CASSPTGGTEAFF.

This chain's CDR3 is CASSLAGGGYEQYF. V usage is TRBV11-1 and J usage is TRBJ2-7; the TCRdb D gene call, TRBD2, has no DNA to confirm it. Per the germline V gene, CDR1 is SGHAT and CDR2 is FQDESV (reference sequence). The CDR3 covers 14 residues.

The chain couples TRBV12-3 or TRBV12-4 to TRBJ2-1; lacking DNA, the TRBD1 call made by TCRdb goes unchecked. The CDR3 runs 13 residues. This chain's CDR3 is CASTGGDIVEQFF.

The chain couples TRBV27 to TRBJ2-1; with no DNA, the TCRdb D assignment of TRBD1 cannot be verified. The CDR3 totals 15 residues. CDR1 is MNHEY, CDR2 SMNVEV, per germline (reference sequence). The CDR3: CASSFNAGAQNEQFF.

The V gene is TRBV5-4, the J gene TRBJ2-7; TCRdb proposes TRBD1, but this gene call is untestable without DNA. There are 17 residues in the CDR3. Germline V gene lookup returns CDR1 SGHNT and CDR2 YYREEE (reference sequence). CDR3 in amino acids: CASSFDSPGQGSYEQYF.

This sequence joins TRBV20-1 and TRBJ2-3; TCRdb returns TRBD2, unconfirmable since there is no DNA. The CDR3 sequence is 15 residues long. Germline V CDR1 and CDR2: DFQATT, SNEGSKA (reference sequence). CDR3 loop: CSATGLASRADTQYF.

The rearrangement links TRBV12-3 or TRBV12-4 to TRBJ2-1; as DNA is missing, the TRBD2 call by TCRdb cannot be tested. The CDR3 is 15 amino acids. The CDR3 loop reads CASSPSWGSYNEQFF.

The chain joins TRBV27 to TRBJ2-1; TCRdb returns TRBD1, unconfirmable since there is no DNA. CDR1 MNHEY and CDR2 SMNVEV come from the germline V gene (reference sequence). The length of the CDR3 is 15 residues. Here the CDR3 reads CASSLFTGSRNEQFF.

This chain connects TRBV5-4 to TRBJ2-4; TCRdb's assignment of TRBD1 cannot be checked, as there is no DNA. The CDR3 sequence is 14 residues long. Germline V lookup: CDR1 SGHNT, CDR2 YYREEE (reference sequence). The CDR3 is CASSETGGPNIQYF.

The V gene is TRBV15, the J gene TRBJ2-1. CDR1 LNHNV and CDR2 YYDKDF come from the germline V gene (reference sequence). This CDR3 has 16 residues. This chain's CDR3 is CATSSYVAERENEQFF. The variable domain in full, with the rest retrieved from reference TRBV15 and TRBJ2-1, is DAMVIQNPRYQVTQFGKPVTLSCSQTLNHNVMYWYQQKSSQAPKLLFHYYDKDFNNEADTPDNFQSRRPNTSFCFLDIRSPGLGDTAMYLCATSSYVAERENEQFFGPGTRLTVL.

This CDR3 reads CASSSAGGATEAFF. The chain has TRBV7-3 and TRBJ1-1; TCRdb indicates TRBD1, and absent DNA this call remains unverified. Germline V lookup: CDR1 SGHTA, CDR2 FQGTGA. This CDR3 is built from 14 residues. Full variable domain (remainder filled in from reference TRBV7-3 and TRBJ1-1): GAGVSQTPSNKVTEKGKYVELRCDPISGHTALYWYRQSLGQGPEFLIYFQGTGAADDSGLPNDRFFAVRPEGSVSTLKIQRTERGDSAVYLCASSSAGGATEAFFGQGTRLTVV.

The rearrangement uses TRBV20-1 and TRBJ2-7; absent DNA, TCRdb's TRBD1 call cannot be checked. This CDR3 has 16 residues. Germline lookup yields CDR1 DFQATT and CDR2 SNEGSKA (reference sequence). The CDR3: CSATPPPGQGTYEQYF.

The genes are TRBV12-3 or TRBV12-4 and TRBJ1-2. CDR3 size: 12 residues. The CDR3 sequence: CASSRINYGYTF.

The chain carries TRBV4-1 and TRBJ1-2. CDR1 is MGHRA and CDR2 is YSYEKL in the germline V gene. This CDR3 has 18 residues. This chain's CDR3 is CASSQDMALATTNYGYTF.

This CDR3 reads CASSVWTSGVEGEQFF. V usage is TRBV9 and J usage is TRBJ2-1; checking the TCRdb D call of TRBD2 is not possible without DNA. The germline V gene encodes CDR1 SGDLS and CDR2 YYNGEE. This CDR3 has 16 amino acids.

The rearrangement uses TRBV6-6 and TRBJ2-3; TCRdb designates TRBD2, a call that cannot be tested without DNA. The CDR3 has 15 amino acids. Germline V gives CDR1 MNHNY, CDR2 SVGAGI (reference sequence). The CDR3 loop is CASSSPSESTDTQYF.

The V and J genes are TRBV21-1 and TRBJ2-5. TRBV21-1 is recorded as a pseudogene. The CDR3 length is 13 residues. CDR3 amino acids: CASSKGFRETQYF.

V usage is TRBV15 and J usage is TRBJ1-1; no DNA is available, so the TRBD1 call from TCRdb remains unchecked. The V gene's germline CDR1 is LNHNV and CDR2 YYDKDF (reference sequence). This CDR3 region has 14 residues. The CDR3 protein is CATSSVVRGPEAFF.

The gene calls are TRBV27 and TRBJ2-5; with no DNA, the TCRdb D assignment of TRBD1 cannot be verified. There are 12 residues in the CDR3. CDR1 is MNHEY and CDR2 is SMNVEV in the germline V gene (reference sequence). CDR3 loop: CASSTTGETQYF.

The rearrangement links TRBV28 to TRBJ2-7. The CDR3 has 11 amino acids. Germline V gives CDR1 MDHEN, CDR2 SYDVKM. The CDR3 here is CASSLVSEQYF.

This chain uses TRBV4-3 with TRBJ2-7; TCRdb proposes TRBD2, but this gene call is untestable without DNA. The CDR3 has 14 residues. The germline gives CDR1 LGHNA, CDR2 YSLEER. CDR3 residues: CASSRLTSDYEQYF.

The CDR3 reads CASSLPGVANEKLFF. V is TRBV13 and J is TRBJ1-4; TCRdb names TRBD1, which stays unverified in the absence of DNA. The CDR3 contains 15 residues. Per germline, CDR1 PRHDT and CDR2 FYEKMQ (reference sequence).

This chain joins TRBV15 and TRBJ1-5. The CDR3 contains 16 residues. Germline V gene lookup returns CDR1 LNHNV and CDR2 YYDKDF (reference sequence). Here the CDR3 reads CATSRDREGVGQPQHF.

V gene TRBV7-9 combines with J gene TRBJ2-1; TCRdb names TRBD2, which stays unverified in the absence of DNA. Germline values: CDR1 SEHNR, CDR2 FQNEAQ (reference sequence). The CDR3 extends over 13 amino acids. The CDR3 sequence: CASSPGLRDEQFF. Full variable domain (rest looked up from reference TRBV7-9 and TRBJ2-1): DTGVSQNPRHKITKRGQNVTFRCDPISEHNRLYWYRQTLGQGPEFLTYFQNEAQLEKSRLLSDRFSAERPKGSFSTLEIQRTEQGDSAMYLCASSPGLRDEQFFGPGTRLTVL.

V and J are TRBV7-2 and TRBJ1-1; TCRdb calls TRBD1, which cannot be checked without DNA. Looked up from germline, CDR1 is SGHTA and CDR2 is FQGNSA. The CDR3 spans 13 residues. CDR3 loop: CASSSLSGAEAFF.

This chain's CDR3 is CASSLATGTALDQPQHF. The chain employs TRBV7-9 and TRBJ1-5; with no DNA, the TCRdb D assignment of TRBD1 cannot be verified. The CDR3 extends over 17 amino acids. From germline, CDR1 is SEHNR and CDR2 FQNEAQ (reference sequence).